This T cell receptor (beta chain) was recorded in a study of T cell changes during pregnancy in multiple sclerosis. TCRdb's copy holds only in-frame clones and misses some; the assay was immunoSEQ multiplex PCR. The data show around 80,000 clones, with 90% to 95% seen just once and over 1.1% held by the top ten. From germline, CDR1 is SEHNR and CDR2 FQNEAQ (reference sequence). V gave up 5 bases and J gave up 2 bases; unmatched junction bases: 8. This CDR3 has 15 residues. This clone was seen only a few times. The chain joins TRBV7-9 to TRBJ1-2, with 7 bases matching TRBD1. The sample was peripheral blood, taken before pregnancy. This TCR derives from a female donor with multiple sclerosis, enrolled in a pregnancy study. The CDR3, as DNA: TGTGCCAGCAGCATTGAGGCAGGGGGGAACTATGGCTACACCTTC. Translation gives CASSIEAGGNYGYTF.